Listed here are 21 T cell receptor beta chains from one sample, sequenced in a study of T cells of healthy individuals. TCRdb ran MiXCR on the 5' RACE reads and lists one entry per CDR3 protein. The sample yields 65,000 to 95,000 distinct CDR3 sequences, about 4.8% seen once. The source is a female donor in good health.

The table lists this clonotype with many counts. This chain joins TRBV28 and TRBJ2-3; D may correspond to TRBD1 or TRBD2 (6 bases each). Germline V gives CDR1 MDHEN, CDR2 SYDVKM. There are 16 residues in the CDR3. Trimming removed 5 bases from V and 4 bases from J, with 19 bases in between. Written as DNA, the CDR3 is TGTGCCAGCAGTCCCTGGCCTAGCGAGGGGGCAGATACGCAGTATTTT. This encodes CASSPWPSEGADTQYF.

V and J are TRBV7-9 and TRBJ1-1; D perhaps matches TRBD1 (5 bases). The germline CDR1 and CDR2 sequences are SEHNR and FQNEAQ (reference sequence). The V end lost 3 bases, the J end lost 5 bases, and 16 bases lay between the germline ends. This CDR3 has 15 residues. CDR3 loop: CASSFRGGGGTEAFF. The CDR3 nucleotides are TGTGCCAGCAGCTTCCGAGGCGGGGGAGGGACTGAAGCTTTCTTT.

This clonotype was counted many times. V is TRBV29-1 and J is TRBJ2-1; a weak D match, TRBD2 (5 bases). The CDR3 has 14 residues. The germline gives CDR1 SQVTM, CDR2 ANQGSEA. The V end was cut by 3 bases, the J end by 3 bases, with 12 bases between. CDR3: CSVDGKGLYNEQFF. CDR3 in DNA: TGCAGCGTTGACGGGAAGGGTCTCTACAATGAGCAGTTCTTC.

This clonotype was seen ten or more times. The chain employs TRBV5-6 and TRBJ2-1; D is uncertain. This CDR3 contains 15 residues. With 0 bases removed from V and 0 bases from J, the gap between germline ends came to 7 bases. CDR1 and CDR2 from the germline V gene are SGHDT and YYEEEE. The CDR3 sequence is CASSLGVSSYNEQFF. DNA for the CDR3: TGTGCCAGCAGCTTGGGCGTCAGCTCCTACAATGAGCAGTTCTTC.

This clonotype was counted a few times. The chain has TRBV5-1 and TRBJ2-7; 8 bases are a match to TRBD1. Germline-derived CDR1 and CDR2 are SGHRS and YFSETQ. Trimming cost V 1 base and J 4 bases; bases outside gene matches: 7. The CDR3 covers 15 residues. CDR3 sequence reads: CASSLIAGQGYEQYF. Here the CDR3 DNA reads TGCGCCAGCAGCTTGATAGCAGGACAGGGTTACGAGCAGTACTTC.

The chain recombines TRBV18 with TRBJ2-1, with 7 nucleotides matching TRBD2. Trimming took 3 bases from V and 5 from J; bases not matched to a gene: 1. CDR1 and CDR2 (germline): KGHSH, LQKENI. The CDR3 extends over 13 amino acids. The CDR3 spells CASSPGGDNEQFF. Here the CDR3 DNA reads TGTGCCAGCTCACCGGGGGGGGACAATGAGCAGTTCTTC.

This clonotype was detected ten times or more. This rearrangement joins TRBV20-1 to TRBJ2-5; the D gene is possibly TRBD1 (6 bases). Germline V lookup: CDR1 DFQATT, CDR2 SNEGSKA (reference sequence). V lost 7 bases and J 1 base, leaving 10 bases between the germline ends. This CDR3 is built from 12 residues. CDR3 region: CSVEGVQETQYF. Here the CDR3 DNA reads TGCAGTGTAGAGGGGGTCCAAGAGACCCAGTACTTC.

This clonotype ranks as medium-sized (0.01 to 0.1%). The V and J genes are TRBV20-1 and TRBJ2-7, with TRBD2 identical over 11 bases. CDR1 is DFQATT, CDR2 SNEGSKA, per germline (reference sequence). Losses at the gene ends were 4 bases for V and 7 bases for J; bases not matched to a gene: 21. CDR3 length: 18 amino acids. CDR3 DNA sequence: TGCAGTGCTACCTTAGCGGGAGGGCCGGAGGCTATGGTAACGGAGCAGTACTTC. Amino acid sequence: CSATLAGGPEAMVTEQYF.

The chain has TRBV6-2 or TRBV6-3 and TRBJ1-1; D unclear. V shed 11 bases and J shed 9 bases, with 19 bases lying between them. The CDR3 extends over 12 amino acids. Germline V lookup: CDR1 MNHEY, CDR2 SVGEGT. The CDR3 loop reads CAVRPAGVKAFF. As DNA, the CDR3 is TGTGCCGTCCGACCCGCCGGGGTTAAAGCTTTCTTT.

V gene TRBV30 combines with J gene TRBJ1-6, with D uncertain. The CDR3 runs to 14 residues. Trimming took off 0 bases at V and 7 bases at J, with 10 bases between the two ends. Germline V gene data show CDR1 as GTSNPN and CDR2 as SVGIG (reference sequence). CDR3 DNA sequence: TGTGCCTGGAGTGTAACGGGTTGGAATTCACCCCTCCACTTT. This codes for CAWSVTGWNSPLHF.

The chain combines TRBV12-3 or TRBV12-4 with TRBJ2-7; no clear D gene. The CDR3 sequence is 13 residues long. Trimming took 7 bases from V and 2 from J, leaving 12 bases between them. The CDR3 nucleotides read TGTGCCAGCACCTCTGACCCGCCCTACGAGCAGTACTTC. Residues: CASTSDPPYEQYF.

This clonotype was seen repeatedly, ten times or more. V usage is TRBV6-2 or TRBV6-3 and J usage is TRBJ2-7; D not resolved. The CDR3 is made up of 15 amino acids. Germline values: CDR1 MNHEY, CDR2 SVGEGT. Deletions cut 3 bases from V and 3 bases from J, with 15 bases between. For the CDR3, the DNA is TGTGCCAGCAGTTATGTTAGTCCTTCTATCTACGAGCAGTACTTC. The encoded protein is CASSYVSPSIYEQYF.

This clonotype occurred a few times. The chain is built from TRBV19 and TRBJ2-1, with TRBD2 matching over 8 bases. V was pared by 6 bases and J by 6 bases, with 7 bases of the junction left unmatched. The germline gives CDR1 LNHDA, CDR2 SQIVND (reference sequence). The CDR3 loop spans 14 amino acids. The DNA of the CDR3 is TGTGCCAGTAGGCCCCCCCGGGAGGGCAATGAGCAGTTCTTC. Encoded protein: CASRPPREGNEQFF. Drawing the rest from reference TRBV19 and TRBJ2-1, the complete variable domain is DGGITQSPKYLFRKEGQNVTLSCEQNLNHDAMYWYRQDPGQGLRLIYYSQIVNDFQKGDIAEGYSVSREKKESFPLTVTSAQKNPTAFYLCASRPPREGNEQFFGPGTRLTVL.

With regard to this clonotype: A read error is possible here, since a much larger clone lies one base away. The chain uses TRBV4-1 and TRBJ1-1; 8 bases map to TRBD1. Per the germline V gene, CDR1 is MGHRA and CDR2 is YSYEKL. The CDR3 extends over 17 amino acids. V was clipped by 0 bases and J by 11 bases; unmatched bases: 17. The CDR3 region has the DNA TGCGCCAGCAGCCAAGAGCCCACCACAGGGGGAGTTTTAAGGGCTTTCTTT. This codes for CASSQEPTTGGVLRAFF.

Written as DNA, the CDR3 is TGCAGCGTTGGCCCTAGCTCCTACAATGAGCAGTTCTTC. This gives the protein CSVGPSSYNEQFF. This sequence joins TRBV29-1 and TRBJ2-1; unclear D gene. Germline-derived CDR1 and CDR2 are SQVTM and ANQGSEA. The CDR3 covers 13 residues. V dropped 4 bases and J dropped 0 bases, with 7 bases sitting between them.

This clonotype was found many times. The CDR3 region is CASSVAGTVSYEQYF. The CDR3 DNA reads as TGTGCCAGCAGCGTAGCAGGGACAGTGTCCTACGAGCAGTACTTC. This chain connects TRBV9 to TRBJ2-7; 7 bases fit TRBD1. J gave up 1 base and V 0 bases, and 4 bases lay outside the gene matches. CDR3 size: 15 residues. Per germline, CDR1 SGDLS and CDR2 YYNGEE.

This clonotype was found many times. V is TRBV4-3 and J is TRBJ2-7, with 8 positions matching TRBD2. Germline CDR1 reads LGHNA; CDR2 reads YSLEER. The CDR3 runs 13 residues. The junction had 2 bases not matched to a gene; V was cut back by 1 base and J by 6 bases. In nucleotides, the CDR3 is TGCGCCAGCAGCCAAGTGCGGGGGGTCGAGCAGTACTTC. Translating it yields CASSQVRGVEQYF.

This clonotype was recorded a few times. The V gene is TRBV6-1, the J gene TRBJ1-1; D is ambiguous. Germline CDR1 MNHNS, CDR2 SASEGT. V shed 8 bases and J shed 3 bases, with 4 bases lying between them. This CDR3 has 10 residues. The CDR3 is CASFYTEAFF. The CDR3 nucleotides are TGTGCCAGCTTTTACACTGAAGCTTTCTTT.

This chain connects TRBV18 to TRBJ2-1; TRBD2 aligns across 9 bases. Unmatched junction bases numbered 20, after V lost 10 bases and J lost 7 bases. The CDR3 extends over 17 amino acids. The germline V gene encodes CDR1 KGHSH and CDR2 LQKENI. CDR3 amino acids: CATVLSGRGPGRNEQFF. The CDR3 DNA reads TGTGCCACCGTTCTTAGCGGGAGAGGCCCCGGGAGGAATGAGCAGTTCTTC.

This clonotype has at least ten counts. The chain is built from TRBV2 and TRBJ2-3; 14 bases are a match to TRBD2. The CDR3 is made up of 17 amino acids. The V gene's germline CDR1 is SNHLY and CDR2 FYNNEI. V was pared by 6 bases and J by 6 bases, with 11 bases of the junction left unmatched. The CDR3 is CASRASGTSGRSDTQYF. The CDR3, as DNA: TGTGCCAGCAGGGCGTCTGGGACTAGCGGGAGAAGTGATACGCAGTATTTT.

This clonotype was counted at least ten times. This chain connects TRBV7-2 to TRBJ2-6; D call uncertain. In germline, CDR1 is SGHTA, CDR2 FQGNSA. This CDR3 has 20 residues. The V end lost 5 bases, the J end lost 3 bases, and 26 bases lay between the germline ends. CDR3 protein: CASSGWVRTEQVGGANVLTF. CDR3 bases: TGTGCCAGCAGCGGATGGGTCCGGACGGAGCAGGTTGGTGGGGCCAACGTCCTGACTTTC.